This TCR beta chain was documented in a study of CD8 T cells in Susac syndrome. Sequencing of TCR beta, carried out with a high-throughput approach, was applied to CD8+ and CD4+ T cells from the blood. Reverse transcription of about 0.45 to 1 ug RNA was performed with random hexamers. TCRdb re-called the immunoSEQ multiplex PCR reads through MiXCR, storing one row per CDR3 protein. The top ten clones hold roughly 0.2% of a sample with fewer than 350,000 distinct CDR3 sequences, 89% of them seen once. The sequence was obtained from a human donor with multiple sclerosis. The sequencing input was CD8+ T cells from PBMCs.

CDR3: CASSQDRGDYNEQFF. CDR3 bases: TGTGCCAGCAGCCAAGATCGTGGCGACTACAATGAGCAGTTCTTC. The rearrangement joins TRBV4-2 to TRBJ2-1; D not certain. Germline V lookup: CDR1 LGHNA, CDR2 YNFKEQ. V was cut by 0 bases and J by 3 bases, with 9 bases left in between. The CDR3 contains 15 residues.